This T cell receptor beta chain emerged from a study of blood T cell repertoires in COVID-19. Sequencing was performed with immunoSEQ multiplex PCR; in TCRdb, only in-frame clones are kept and a portion is missing. The sample holds under 200,000 clones, approximately 82% seen once. Germline CDR1 LNHDA, CDR2 SQIVND (reference sequence). Trimming cost V 6 bases and J 2 bases; bases outside gene matches: 8. This CDR3 has 16 amino acids. The clonotype originates from a woman in her fifties or sixties with acute COVID-19. V gene TRBV19 combines with J gene TRBJ2-2, with 8 positions matching TRBD1. The sequenced sample was PBMCs or T cells enriched from blood (not recorded which). The CDR3 loop is CASSIGQGRNTGELFF. CDR3 DNA sequence: TGTGCCAGTAGCATTGGACAGGGTAGAAACACCGGGGAGCTGTTTTTT.